This TCR beta chain was captured by sequencing in a study of human T cells and chemical hapten exposure. TCRdb reanalysed the RACE reads using MiXCR and keeps one entry per CDR3 protein. The top ten hold roughly 3.1% of the sample, which has around 120,000 distinct CDR3 sequences, roughly 12% seen once. The table lists this clonotype with a few counts. The time point: pre-sensitization, week 0. Sample treatment: therapeutic diphenylcyclopropenone sensitization with weekly scalp DPC. Germline trimming cut 6 bases from V and 8 bases from J; bases unmatched to any gene: 5. The CDR3 totals 13 residues. Germline CDR1 reads SGHRS; CDR2 reads YFSETQ.

The genes are TRBV5-1 and TRBJ1-6; 7 bases fit TRBD1. This specimen consisted of whole blood, obtained in connection with sensitization to the hapten diphenylcyclopropenone (DPC). The sequence came from a woman aged 18 to 35 with alopecia areata. Some clones in this sample may be carry-over from other donors' samples. CDR3 sequence: CASTRQGDSPLHF. The CDR3 nucleotides are TGCGCCAGCACTCGGCAGGGGGATTCACCCCTCCACTTT.